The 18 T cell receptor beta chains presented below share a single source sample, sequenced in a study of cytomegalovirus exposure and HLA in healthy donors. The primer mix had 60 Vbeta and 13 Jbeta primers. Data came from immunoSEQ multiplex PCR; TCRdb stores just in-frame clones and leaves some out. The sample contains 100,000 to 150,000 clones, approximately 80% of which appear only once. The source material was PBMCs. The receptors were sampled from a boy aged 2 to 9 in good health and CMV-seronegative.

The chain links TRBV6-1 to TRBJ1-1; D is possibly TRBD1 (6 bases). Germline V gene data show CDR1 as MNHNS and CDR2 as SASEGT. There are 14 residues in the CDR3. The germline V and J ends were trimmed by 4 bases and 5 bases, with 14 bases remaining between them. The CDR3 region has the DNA TGTGCCAGCAGTGTTACGGACCAGGGGACTGAAGCTTTCTTT. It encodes CASSVTDQGTEAFF.

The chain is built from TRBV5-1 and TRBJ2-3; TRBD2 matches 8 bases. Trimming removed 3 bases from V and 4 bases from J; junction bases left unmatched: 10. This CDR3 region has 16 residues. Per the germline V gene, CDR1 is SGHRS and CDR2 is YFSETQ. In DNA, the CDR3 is TGCGCCAGCAGCTCTCTAGCGGGCGGTCCATCAGATACGCAGTATTTT. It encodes CASSSLAGGPSDTQYF.

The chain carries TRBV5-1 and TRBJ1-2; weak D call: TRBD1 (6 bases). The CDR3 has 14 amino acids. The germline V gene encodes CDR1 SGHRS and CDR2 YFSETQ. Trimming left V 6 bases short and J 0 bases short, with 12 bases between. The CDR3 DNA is TGCGCCAGCAACAGGGCAGGGGCTAACTATGGCTACACCTTC. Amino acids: CASNRAGANYGYTF.

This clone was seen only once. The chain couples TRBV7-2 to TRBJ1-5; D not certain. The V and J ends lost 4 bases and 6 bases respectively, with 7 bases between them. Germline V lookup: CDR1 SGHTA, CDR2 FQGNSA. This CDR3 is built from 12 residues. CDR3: CASSSSGQPQHF. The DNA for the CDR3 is TGTGCCAGCAGCTCTTCGGGTCAGCCCCAGCATTTT.

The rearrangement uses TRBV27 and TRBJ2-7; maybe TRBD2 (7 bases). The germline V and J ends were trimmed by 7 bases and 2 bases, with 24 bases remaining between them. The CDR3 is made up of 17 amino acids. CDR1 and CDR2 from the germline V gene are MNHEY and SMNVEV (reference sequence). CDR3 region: CASTPGGRSRTPYEQYV. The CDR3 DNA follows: TGTGCCAGCACCCCCGGGGGGCGGTCAAGAACCCCCTACGAGCAGTACGTC.

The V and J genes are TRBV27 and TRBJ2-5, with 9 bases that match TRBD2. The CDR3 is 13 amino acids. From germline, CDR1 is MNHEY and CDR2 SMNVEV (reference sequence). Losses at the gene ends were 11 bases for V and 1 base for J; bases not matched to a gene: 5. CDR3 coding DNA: TGTGCCTCGAGCGGGGGGACCCAAGAGACCCAGTACTTC. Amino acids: CASSGGTQETQYF.

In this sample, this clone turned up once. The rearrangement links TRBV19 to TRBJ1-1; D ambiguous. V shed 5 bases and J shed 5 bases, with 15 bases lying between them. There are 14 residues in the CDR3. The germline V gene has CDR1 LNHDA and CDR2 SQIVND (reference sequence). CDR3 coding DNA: TGTGCCAGTAGTCCTGGGCCTGGAGGGACTGAAGCTTTCTTT. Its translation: CASSPGPGGTEAFF.

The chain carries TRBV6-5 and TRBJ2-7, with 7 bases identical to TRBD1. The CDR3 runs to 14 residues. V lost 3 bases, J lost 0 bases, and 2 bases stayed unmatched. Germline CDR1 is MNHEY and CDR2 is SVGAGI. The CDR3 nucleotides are TGTGCCAGCAGTTATCGGGACAGCTCCTACGAGCAGTACTTC. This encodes CASSYRDSSYEQYF.

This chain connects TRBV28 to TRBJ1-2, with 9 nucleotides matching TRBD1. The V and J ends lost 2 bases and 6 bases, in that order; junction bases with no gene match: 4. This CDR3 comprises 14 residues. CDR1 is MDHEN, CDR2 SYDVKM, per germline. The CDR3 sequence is CASSLGGQGNGYTF. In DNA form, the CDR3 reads TGTGCCAGCAGTTTAGGCGGACAGGGGAATGGCTACACCTTC.

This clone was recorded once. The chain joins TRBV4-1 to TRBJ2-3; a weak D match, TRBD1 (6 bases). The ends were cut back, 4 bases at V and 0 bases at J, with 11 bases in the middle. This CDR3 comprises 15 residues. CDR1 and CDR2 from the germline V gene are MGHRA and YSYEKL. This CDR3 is CASSRWQGSTDTQYF. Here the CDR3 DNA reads TGCGCCAGCAGCCGTTGGCAGGGGAGCACAGATACGCAGTATTTT.

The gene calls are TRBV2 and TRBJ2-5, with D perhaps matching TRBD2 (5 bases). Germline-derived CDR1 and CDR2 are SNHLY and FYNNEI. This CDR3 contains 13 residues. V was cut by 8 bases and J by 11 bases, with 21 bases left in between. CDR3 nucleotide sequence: TGTGCCAGCGGCCGGACCCTGCTGGGAGCGCAGTACTTC. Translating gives CASGRTLLGAQYF.

The CDR3 sequence is CASSLVDFLNEQFF. The CDR3 DNA follows: TGTGCCAGCAGCCTAGTGGACTTCCTCAATGAGCAGTTCTTC. The gene calls are TRBV11-2 and TRBJ2-1; perhaps TRBD2 as D (5 bases). V gave up 5 bases and J gave up 6 bases, with 14 bases separating them. This CDR3 has 14 residues. CDR1 is SGHAT, CDR2 FQNNGV, per germline. Full variable domain (remainder filled in from reference TRBV11-2 and TRBJ2-1): EAGVAQSPRYKIIEKRQSVAFWCNPISGHATLYWYQQILGQGPKLLIQFQNNGVVDDSQLPKDRFSAERLKGVDSTLKIQPAKLEDSAVYLCASSLVDFLNEQFFGPGTRLTVL.

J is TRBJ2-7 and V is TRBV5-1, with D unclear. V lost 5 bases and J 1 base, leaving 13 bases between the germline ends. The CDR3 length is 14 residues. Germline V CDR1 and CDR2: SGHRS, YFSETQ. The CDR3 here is CASRTQVSSYEQYF. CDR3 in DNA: TGCGCCAGCAGAACCCAGGTGTCTTCCTACGAGCAGTACTTC.

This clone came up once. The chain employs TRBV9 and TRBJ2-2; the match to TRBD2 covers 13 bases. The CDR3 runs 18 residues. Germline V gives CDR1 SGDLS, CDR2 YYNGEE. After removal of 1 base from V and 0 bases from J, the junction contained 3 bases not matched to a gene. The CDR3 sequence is CASSVKTSGRANTGELFF. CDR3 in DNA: TGTGCCAGCAGCGTAAAAACTAGCGGGAGGGCGAACACCGGGGAGCTGTTTTTT.

CDR3 sequence (DNA): TGTGCCAGCAGCCCAACAATAGGGGTTCTCGAAGCTTTCTTT. This codes for CASSPTIGVLEAFF. The genes are TRBV5-4 and TRBJ1-1; D may be TRBD1 (5 bases). Trimming took off 4 bases at V and 8 bases at J, with 18 bases between the two ends. The CDR3 totals 14 residues. CDR1 is SGHNT, CDR2 YYREEE, per germline (reference sequence).

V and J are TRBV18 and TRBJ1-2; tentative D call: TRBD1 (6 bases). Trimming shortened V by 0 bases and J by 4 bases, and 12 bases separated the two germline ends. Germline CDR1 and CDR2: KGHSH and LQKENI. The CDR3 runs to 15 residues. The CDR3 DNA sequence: TGTGCCAGCTCACCACCCGCAGGGGCGGGCTATGGCTACACCTTC. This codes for CASSPPAGAGYGYTF.

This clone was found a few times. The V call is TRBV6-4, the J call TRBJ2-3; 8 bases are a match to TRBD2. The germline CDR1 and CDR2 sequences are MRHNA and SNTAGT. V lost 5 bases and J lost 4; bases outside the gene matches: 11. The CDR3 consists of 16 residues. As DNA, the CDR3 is TGTGCCAGCAGTTTCCAAGCGGGAGCCCGCCCAGATACGCAGTATTTT. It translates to CASSFQAGARPDTQYF.

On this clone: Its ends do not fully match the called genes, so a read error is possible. CDR3 amino acids: CASSQAPVSGANVLTF. The CDR3, as DNA: TGTGCCAGCAGTCAAGCCCCAGTCTCTGGGGCCAACGTCCTGACTTTC. This sequence joins TRBV6-1 and TRBJ2-6; no definite D call. The CDR3 covers 16 residues. The germline gives CDR1 MNHNS, CDR2 SASEGT.